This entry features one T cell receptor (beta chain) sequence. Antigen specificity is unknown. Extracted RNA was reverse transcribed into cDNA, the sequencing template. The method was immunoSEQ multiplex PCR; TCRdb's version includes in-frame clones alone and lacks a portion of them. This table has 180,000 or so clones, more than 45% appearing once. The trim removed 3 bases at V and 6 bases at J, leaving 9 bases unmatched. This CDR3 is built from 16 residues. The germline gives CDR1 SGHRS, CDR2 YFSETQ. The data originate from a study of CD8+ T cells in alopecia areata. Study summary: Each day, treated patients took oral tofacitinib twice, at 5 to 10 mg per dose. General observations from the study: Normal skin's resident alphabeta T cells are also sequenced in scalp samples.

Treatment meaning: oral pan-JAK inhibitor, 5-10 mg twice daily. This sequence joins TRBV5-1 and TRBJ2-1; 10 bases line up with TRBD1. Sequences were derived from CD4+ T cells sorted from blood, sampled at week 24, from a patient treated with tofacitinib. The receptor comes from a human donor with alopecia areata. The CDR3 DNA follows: TGCGCCAGCAGCTCGAGCCGGGACAGGGGAGTCAATGAGCAGTTCTTC. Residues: CASSSSRDRGVNEQFF.